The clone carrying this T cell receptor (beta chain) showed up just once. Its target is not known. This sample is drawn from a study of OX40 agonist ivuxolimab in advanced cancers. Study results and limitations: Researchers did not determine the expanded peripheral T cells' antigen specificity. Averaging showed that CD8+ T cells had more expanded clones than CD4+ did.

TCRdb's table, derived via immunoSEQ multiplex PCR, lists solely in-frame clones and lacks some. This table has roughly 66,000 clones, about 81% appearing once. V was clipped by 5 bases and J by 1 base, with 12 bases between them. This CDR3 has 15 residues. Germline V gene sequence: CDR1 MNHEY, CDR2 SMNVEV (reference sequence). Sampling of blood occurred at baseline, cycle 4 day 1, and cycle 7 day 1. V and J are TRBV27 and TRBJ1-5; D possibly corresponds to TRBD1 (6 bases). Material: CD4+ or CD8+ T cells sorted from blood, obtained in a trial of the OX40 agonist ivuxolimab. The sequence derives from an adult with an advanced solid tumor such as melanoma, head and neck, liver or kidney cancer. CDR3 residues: CASSKQGTSNQPQHF. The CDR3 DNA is TGTGCCAGCAGTAAACAGGGTACGAGCAATCAGCCCCAGCATTTT.